These 27 T cell receptor beta chains were all obtained from the same sample, sequenced in a study of identical twins listed by TCRdb under 2016. Preparation of the library involved 5' RACE. The listed sequencing device is Illumina HiSeq 2000. TCRdb reprocessing: public reads trimmed at Q25 with fastp, clones called with MiXCR, in-frame beta chains kept. Each entry is one CDR3 protein sequence, shown with its most common DNA and genes. In all, the sample holds around 200,000 distinct CDR3 sequences, and roughly 10% of those were seen once. The ten most abundant clones make up over 4.5% of the sample. Material: memory (CD45RO+) T cells sorted from blood. The label giving this sample's cell subset or site can be read as: CD45RO+ enriched T cells. These receptors originate from a woman younger than 35 in good health.

This chain uses TRBV5-1 with TRBJ2-3, with TRBD2 identical over 14 bases. Germline assignment: CDR1 SGHRS and CDR2 YFSETQ. CDR3 length: 17 residues. The ends lost 4 bases at V and 1 base at J; junction bases unmatched: 5. CDR3 coding DNA: TGCGCCAGCAGCGACGGACTAGCGGGGGGAGGCACAGATACGCAGTATTTT. As protein: CASSDGLAGGGTDTQYF.

The genes are TRBV2 and TRBJ1-2, with D tentatively TRBD1 (6 bases). The CDR3 runs to 16 residues. V was cut by 3 bases and J by 3 bases, with 17 bases left in between. Germline V CDR1 and CDR2: SNHLY, FYNNEI. In DNA form, the CDR3 reads TGTGCCAGCAGTGACGGGGGCGGGCAGCCTTACTATGGCTACACCTTC. This sequence encodes CASSDGGGQPYYGYTF.

The chain combines TRBV18 with TRBJ2-7; D remains unclear. CDR1 is KGHSH and CDR2 is LQKENI in the germline V gene. Trimming shortened V by 3 bases and J by 2 bases, and 14 bases separated the two germline ends. The CDR3 covers 15 residues. The chain's CDR3 is CASSPTRQGPYEQYF. The CDR3 nucleotides are TGTGCCAGCTCACCTACCCGGCAAGGACCCTACGAGCAGTACTTC.

This rearrangement joins TRBV5-1 to TRBJ2-5; 12 bases line up with TRBD1. This CDR3 has 16 residues. V lost 1 base, J lost 5 bases, and 6 bases stayed unmatched. From germline, CDR1 is SGHRS and CDR2 YFSETQ. The chain's CDR3 is CASSLTGTGGSETQYF. CDR3 coding DNA: TGCGCCAGCAGCTTGACCGGGACAGGGGGCTCGGAGACCCAGTACTTC.

V and J are TRBV25-1 and TRBJ1-2; D is unresolved. CDR1 is MGHDK, CDR2 SYGVNS, per germline. V was cut by 2 bases and J by 12 bases, with 16 bases left in between. The CDR3 is made up of 13 amino acids. As DNA, the CDR3 is TGTGCCAGCAGTGAAAGGGAGGACTCCGACCACACCTTC. Its translation: CASSEREDSDHTF.

This clonotype was counted at least ten times. The rearrangement joins TRBV11-2 to TRBJ1-2; 7 bases match TRBD1. In germline, CDR1 is SGHAT, CDR2 FQNNGV. The CDR3 has 14 residues. After removal of 5 bases from V and 4 bases from J, the junction contained 7 bases not matched to a gene. CDR3 amino acids: CASSLSRDSYGYTF. The CDR3 nucleotides are TGTGCCAGCAGCCTCTCCCGGGACAGCTATGGCTACACCTTC.

This clonotype was counted once. The gene calls are TRBV16 and TRBJ1-1; 7 bases match TRBD1. The CDR3 runs to 14 residues. The junction had 3 bases not matched to a gene; V was cut back by 2 bases and J by 3 bases. CDR1 is KGHSY, CDR2 FQNENV, per germline. The CDR3 loop is CASSQGTADTEAFF. The CDR3 bases are TGTGCCAGCAGCCAAGGGACAGCTGACACTGAAGCTTTCTTT.

This clonotype was seen more than once but under ten times. As DNA, the CDR3 is TGCAGTGCCGCACCGAACACTGAAGCTTTCTTT. As protein: CSAAPNTEAFF. This chain joins TRBV20-1 and TRBJ1-1, with no clear D. The germline CDR1 and CDR2 sequences are DFQATT and SNEGSKA (reference sequence). V lost 6 bases to trimming and J lost 1 base, with 6 bases between them. The length of the CDR3 is 11 residues.

This clonotype has only a few counts. The V and J genes are TRBV5-1 and TRBJ2-7, with D tentatively TRBD1 or TRBD2 (5 bases each). CDR3 size: 14 residues. Deletions cut 0 bases from V and 2 bases from J, with 9 bases between. Per germline, CDR1 SGHRS and CDR2 YFSETQ. In DNA form, the CDR3 reads TGCGCCAGCAGCTTGGCGGGACGCGCCTACGAGCAGTACTTC. As protein: CASSLAGRAYEQYF.

There are a few counts of this clonotype. CDR3 bases: TGTGCCAGCAGTCCGAATACAGGGGGCGCGTATGGCTACACCTTC. Translation: CASSPNTGGAYGYTF. The V and J genes are TRBV12-3 or TRBV12-4 and TRBJ1-2, with 9 bases identical to TRBD1. With V trimmed by 5 bases and J by 5 bases, 9 bases remained unmatched. There are 15 residues in the CDR3.

Ten or more counts support this clonotype. The rearrangement joins TRBV9 to TRBJ1-1; 8 nucleotides match TRBD1. V shed 3 bases and J 10 bases; nucleotides not matched to a gene: 8. Germline lookup yields CDR1 SGDLS and CDR2 YYNGEE. The length of the CDR3 is 13 residues. The CDR3 sequence is CASSAGQGVGAFF. In DNA form, the CDR3 reads TGTGCCAGCAGCGCAGGACAGGGTGTTGGAGCTTTCTTT.

The chain has TRBV20-1 and TRBJ1-5; 8 bases are a match to TRBD1. The CDR3 consists of 13 residues. Germline assignment: CDR1 DFQATT and CDR2 SNEGSKA (reference sequence). V trimming: 6 bases; J trimming: 4 bases; junction bases outside the gene matches: 5. The CDR3 here is CSAYRTGNQPQHF. The DNA for the CDR3 is TGCAGTGCCTATCGGACAGGGAATCAGCCCCAGCATTTT.

This clonotype was detected ten times or more. The V gene is TRBV7-2, the J gene TRBJ2-7, with TRBD1 identical over 7 bases. There are 16 residues in the CDR3. After removal of 5 bases from V and 5 bases from J, the junction contained 15 bases not matched to a gene. Germline V lookup: CDR1 SGHTA, CDR2 FQGNSA. CDR3 sequence reads: CASSLTRTGNGHEQYF. The CDR3 DNA sequence: TGTGCCAGCAGCCTAACCCGGACAGGCAATGGACACGAGCAGTACTTC. The variable domain in full, with the rest retrieved from reference TRBV7-2 and TRBJ2-7, is GAGVSQSPSNKVTEKGKDVELRCDPISGHTALYWYRQSLGQGLEFLIYFQGNSAPDKSGLPSDRFSAERTGGSVSTLTIQRTQQEDSAVYLCASSLTRTGNGHEQYFGPGTRLTVT.

This clonotype was observed many times. V and J are TRBV10-3 and TRBJ2-3; TRBD1 matches 7 bases. CDR1 and CDR2 (germline): ENHRY, SYGVKD. V shed 4 bases and J 1 base; nucleotides not matched to a gene: 8. The CDR3 is 16 residues long. The CDR3 DNA sequence: TGTGCCATCAGTGTGCGAGGGGGCTCGGGCACAGATACGCAGTATTTT. It translates to CAISVRGGSGTDTQYF.

This clonotype was counted a few times. The V call is TRBV3-1, the J call TRBJ1-1; 7 nucleotides match TRBD1. Germline assignment: CDR1 LGHDT and CDR2 YNNKEL (reference sequence). This CDR3 region has 14 residues. V lost 2 bases to trimming and J lost 5 bases; unmatched junction nucleotides: 5. CDR3 in DNA: TGTGCCAGCAGCCAAATTGAGGGACAGACTGAAGCTTTCTTT. It yields the protein CASSQIEGQTEAFF.

This clonotype has ten or more counts. This rearrangement joins TRBV6-5 to TRBJ1-1; the D is unclear. With 1 base removed from V and 1 base from J, the gap between germline ends came to 7 bases. From germline, CDR1 is MNHEY and CDR2 SVGAGI. The CDR3 sequence is 14 residues long. CDR3 bases: TGTGCCAGCAGTTACTACCAGGCGAACACTGAAGCTTTCTTT. Translated: CASSYYQANTEAFF.

The chain is built from TRBV21-1 and TRBJ1-1; the D call TRBD1 from the table was never checked on the DNA. TRBV21-1 is designated a pseudogene. The CDR3 extends over 13 amino acids. Written as DNA, the CDR3 is TGTGCCAGCATCTCGGGACGGCACACTGAAGCTTTCTTT. Translated: CASISGRHTEAFF.

The chain joins TRBV12-3 or TRBV12-4 to TRBJ1-1; D gene uncertain. V gave up 3 bases and J gave up 6 bases, with 8 bases separating them. This CDR3 is built from 12 residues. The CDR3 loop reads CASSFRQSEAFF. The CDR3 DNA follows: TGTGCCAGCAGTTTTAGACAATCTGAAGCTTTCTTT.

The J gene is TRBJ1-3, the V gene TRBV6-1, with TRBD1 matching over 9 bases. J was trimmed by 0 bases and V by 6 bases; bases with no gene match: 3. The CDR3 covers 15 residues. Germline CDR1 reads MNHNS; CDR2 reads SASEGT. This CDR3 reads CASRSTGGSGNTIYF. CDR3 bases: TGTGCCAGCAGGTCGACAGGGGGCTCTGGAAACACCATATATTTT.

This chain links TRBV20-1 with TRBJ2-7; D is perhaps TRBD1 or TRBD2 (5 bases each). Looked up from germline, CDR1 is DFQATT and CDR2 is SNEGSKA (reference sequence). CDR3 length: 11 residues. The V gene lost 4 bases and the J gene lost 9 bases, with 13 bases spanning the gap. Here the CDR3 reads CSAKGRGRQYF. Written as DNA, the CDR3 is TGCAGTGCTAAAGGACGGGGACGGCAGTACTTC.

At least ten counts were recorded for this clonotype. The V gene is TRBV6-1, the J gene TRBJ2-1, with TRBD2 identical over 11 bases. Germline V gene sequence: CDR1 MNHNS, CDR2 SASEGT. With V trimmed by 6 bases and J by 12 bases, 16 bases remained unmatched. CDR3 size: 16 residues. In nucleotides, the CDR3 is TGTGCCAGCAGCCCCCCCGGGACTAGCGGAGCTCTGGGGCAGTTCTTC. Amino acids: CASSPPGTSGALGQFF.

This clonotype was counted many times. The rearrangement uses TRBV5-1 and TRBJ2-5; the match to TRBD1 covers 7 bases. Trimming at V came to 0 bases and at J to 4 bases, leaving 12 bases not matched to a gene. The CDR3 is 17 residues long. CDR1 SGHRS and CDR2 YFSETQ come from the germline V gene. In DNA, the CDR3 is TGCGCCAGCAGCTTGGAGGCGACCTCGACAGGGTCAGAGACCCAGTACTTC. It encodes CASSLEATSTGSETQYF. Using reference TRBV5-1 and TRBJ2-5 for the parts outside the CDR3, the full variable domain is KAGVTQTPRYLIKTRGQQVTLSCSPISGHRSVSWYQQTPGQGLQFLFEYFSETQRNKGNFPGRFSGRQFSNSRSEMNVSTLELGDSALYLCASSLEATSTGSETQYFGPGTRLLVL.

This clonotype was counted many times. The rearrangement links TRBV7-2 to TRBJ2-7; tentatively, D is TRBD2 (6 bases). The CDR3 extends over 14 amino acids. Germline CDR1 and CDR2: SGHTA and FQGNSA. The V end lost 3 bases, the J end lost 4 bases, and 13 bases lay between the germline ends. The CDR3 is CASSLTGVGYEQYF. The CDR3 coding sequence is TGTGCCAGCAGCTTGACGGGAGTGGGGTACGAGCAGTACTTC.

By share, this clonotype counts as medium-sized (0.01 to 0.1%). The gene calls are TRBV20-1 and TRBJ1-1, with 8 bases aligning to TRBD1. With V trimmed by 2 bases and J by 4 bases, 0 bases remained unmatched. The CDR3 is 12 residues long. Germline CDR1 and CDR2: DFQATT and SNEGSKA (reference sequence). In DNA, the CDR3 is TGCAGTGCTAGACAGGGGGCCACTGAAGCTTTCTTT. It codes for CSARQGATEAFF.

This clonotype was counted at least ten times. The chain employs TRBV9 and TRBJ2-1; D assignment may be TRBD1 or TRBD2 (6 bases each). There are 16 residues in the CDR3. With 0 bases removed from V and 8 bases from J, the gap between germline ends came to 18 bases. In germline, CDR1 is SGDLS, CDR2 YYNGEE. CDR3: CASSVGGATRGDEQFF. In DNA form, the CDR3 reads TGTGCCAGCAGCGTAGGAGGGGCGACTAGGGGGGATGAGCAGTTCTTC.

The rearrangement links TRBV20-1 to TRBJ2-5; D not certain. Trimming removed 2 bases from V and 4 bases from J, with 14 bases in between. CDR1 is DFQATT and CDR2 is SNEGSKA in the germline V gene (reference sequence). The length of the CDR3 is 14 residues. Here the CDR3 DNA reads TGCAGTGCTAGATTGTTGGCCAGCCGAGAGACCCAGTACTTC. It encodes CSARLLASRETQYF.

A few counts support this clonotype. V usage is TRBV7-9 and J usage is TRBJ1-1; 9 bases agree with TRBD1. Germline loops: CDR1 SEHNR, CDR2 FQNEAQ (reference sequence). The CDR3 has 13 residues. With V trimmed by 5 bases and J by 4 bases, 2 bases remained unmatched. CDR3 protein: CASSRTGATEAFF. As DNA, the CDR3 is TGTGCCAGCAGCCGGACAGGGGCCACTGAAGCTTTCTTT.